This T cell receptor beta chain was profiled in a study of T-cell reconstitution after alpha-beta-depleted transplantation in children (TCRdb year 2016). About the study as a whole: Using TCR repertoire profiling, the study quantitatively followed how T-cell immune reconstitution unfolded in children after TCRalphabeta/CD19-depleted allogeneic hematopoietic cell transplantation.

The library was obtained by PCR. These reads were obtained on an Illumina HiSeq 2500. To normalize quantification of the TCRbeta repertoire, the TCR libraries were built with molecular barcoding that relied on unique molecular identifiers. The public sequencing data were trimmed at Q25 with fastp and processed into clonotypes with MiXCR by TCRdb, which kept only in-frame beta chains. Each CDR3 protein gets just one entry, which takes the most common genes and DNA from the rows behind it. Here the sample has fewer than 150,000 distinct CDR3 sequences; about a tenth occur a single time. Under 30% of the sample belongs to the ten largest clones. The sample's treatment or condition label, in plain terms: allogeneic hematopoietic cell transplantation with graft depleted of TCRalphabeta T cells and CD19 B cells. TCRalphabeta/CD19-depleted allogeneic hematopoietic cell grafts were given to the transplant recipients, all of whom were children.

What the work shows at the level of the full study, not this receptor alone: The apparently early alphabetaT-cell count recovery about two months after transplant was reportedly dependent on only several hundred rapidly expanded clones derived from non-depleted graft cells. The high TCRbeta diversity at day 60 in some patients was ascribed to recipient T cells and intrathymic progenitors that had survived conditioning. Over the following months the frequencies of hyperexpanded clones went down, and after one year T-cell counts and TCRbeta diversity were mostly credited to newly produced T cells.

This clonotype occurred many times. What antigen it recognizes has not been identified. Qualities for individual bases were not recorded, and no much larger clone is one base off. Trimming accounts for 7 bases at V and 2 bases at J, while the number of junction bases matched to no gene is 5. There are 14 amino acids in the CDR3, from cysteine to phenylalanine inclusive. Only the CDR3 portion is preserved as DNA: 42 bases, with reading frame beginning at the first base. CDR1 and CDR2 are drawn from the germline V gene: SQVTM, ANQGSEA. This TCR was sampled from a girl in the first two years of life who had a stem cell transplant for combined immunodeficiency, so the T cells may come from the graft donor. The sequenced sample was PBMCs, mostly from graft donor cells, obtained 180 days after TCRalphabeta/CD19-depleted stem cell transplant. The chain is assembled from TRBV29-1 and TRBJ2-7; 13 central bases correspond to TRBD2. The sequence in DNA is TGCAGCGCCACCGGGACTAGCGGGGCCTACGAGCAGTACTTC. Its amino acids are CSATGTSGAYEQYF.